These 23 T cell receptor beta chains originate from one sample sequenced in a study of T cell changes during pregnancy in multiple sclerosis. Profiled with immunoSEQ multiplex PCR; TCRdb holds only in-frame clones, not every one. The data hold over 60,000 clones, with 96% observed a single time. The source was CD8+ T cells from peripheral blood mononuclear cells, collected after pregnancy. All receptors come from a female donor with multiple sclerosis, enrolled in a pregnancy study.

The CDR3 DNA follows: TGTGCCAGCAGCCTCGGACACGAGCAGTTCTTC. Its translation is CASSLGHEQFF. This sequence joins TRBV11-2 and TRBJ2-1; tentatively, D is TRBD1 (5 bases). The CDR3 runs to 11 residues. The V gene's germline CDR1 is SGHAT and CDR2 FQNNGV. The germline V and J ends were trimmed by 5 bases and 10 bases, with 9 bases remaining between them.

The CDR3 region is CASSPGQLAHEQFF. The CDR3 coding sequence is TGTGCCAGCAGCCCGGGACAGCTAGCCCATGAGCAGTTCTTC. The V and J genes are TRBV7-2 and TRBJ2-1; 7 positions match TRBD1. Germline loops: CDR1 SGHTA, CDR2 FQGNSA. The CDR3 is made up of 14 amino acids. V gave up 5 bases and J gave up 8 bases; unmatched junction bases: 9.

This clone occurred once. The chain joins TRBV5-4 to TRBJ2-7; TRBD1 matches at 7 bases. Germline values: CDR1 SGHNT, CDR2 YYREEE (reference sequence). Germline trimming cut 3 bases from V and 2 bases from J; bases unmatched to any gene: 11. CDR3 size: 16 residues. CDR3 sequence reads: CASSWTTGLDPYEQYF. The CDR3 coding sequence is TGTGCCAGCAGCTGGACGACAGGGCTGGATCCCTACGAGCAGTACTTC.

This clone is a singleton in its sample. The chain employs TRBV19 and TRBJ2-1; 10 positions match TRBD2. V shed 4 bases, J shed 2 bases, and the junction held 2 bases outside the gene matches. There are 15 residues in the CDR3. Germline V gives CDR1 LNHDA, CDR2 SQIVND (reference sequence). The CDR3 region is CASSTGLAAYNEQFF. For the CDR3, the DNA is TGTGCCAGTAGTACAGGACTAGCGGCCTACAATGAGCAGTTCTTC.

This chain links TRBV5-6 with TRBJ1-5, with unresolved D. The V gene's germline CDR1 is SGHDT and CDR2 YYEEEE. This CDR3 has 13 residues. Trimming left V 0 bases short and J 4 bases short, with 5 bases between. CDR3 DNA: TGTGCCAGCAGCTTGGGGCAAAATCAGCCCCAGCATTTT. Translation gives CASSLGQNQPQHF. The whole variable domain, filled in from reference TRBV5-6 and TRBJ1-5, reads DAGVTQSPTHLIKTRGQQVTLRCSPKSGHDTVSWYQQALGQGPQFIFQYYEEEERQRGNFPDRFSGHQFPNYSSELNVNALLLGDSALYLCASSLGQNQPQHFGDGTRLSIL.

The chain employs TRBV4-3 and TRBJ2-3, with D perhaps matching TRBD2 (6 bases). Trimming left V 2 bases short and J 2 bases short, with 14 bases between. The CDR3 runs 16 residues. Per germline, CDR1 LGHNA and CDR2 YSLEER. The CDR3 bases are TGCGCCAGCAGCCAAAGCCGGATAGCGGTCACAGATACGCAGTATTTT. Translated: CASSQSRIAVTDTQYF.

J is TRBJ1-1 and V is TRBV13; tentatively, D is TRBD1 (6 bases). CDR3 length: 17 residues. The germline V gene has CDR1 PRHDT and CDR2 FYEKMQ (reference sequence). Trimming stripped 4 bases from V and 4 bases from J, with 22 bases between. The CDR3 here is CASSSTTLGAGRTEAFF. The DNA for the CDR3 is TGTGCCAGCAGCTCAACGACACTGGGGGCTGGTCGCACTGAAGCTTTCTTT.

The V gene is TRBV19, the J gene TRBJ2-1; TRBD1 matches 7 bases. The CDR3 is 13 residues long. The trim removed 4 bases at V and 8 bases at J, leaving 5 bases unmatched. Germline CDR1 and CDR2: LNHDA and SQIVND (reference sequence). The DNA of the CDR3 is TGTGCCAGTAGTAGACAGGGTTGGGATGAGCAGTTCTTC. Protein product: CASSRQGWDEQFF.

This chain uses TRBV5-6 with TRBJ2-7; 12 bases line up with TRBD2. Germline V gene lookup returns CDR1 SGHDT and CDR2 YYEEEE. CDR3 length equals 15 residues. The ends lost 4 bases at V and 7 bases at J; junction bases unmatched: 9. The CDR3 nucleotides are TGTGCCAGCAGCCCAGGGACTAGCGGGTTCAGGGAGCAGTACTTC. Protein: CASSPGTSGFREQYF.

This clone was counted a single time. The CDR3 nucleotides are TGTGCCAGCCAGTGGGGGGCTAATGAAAAACTGTTTTTT. It specifies CASQWGANEKLFF. The gene calls are TRBV7-9 and TRBJ1-4; possibly TRBD1 for D (5 bases). Germline-derived CDR1 and CDR2 are SEHNR and FQNEAQ (reference sequence). Deletions cut 8 bases from V and 3 bases from J, with 10 bases between. The CDR3 covers 13 residues. Full variable domain (missing parts from reference TRBV7-9 and TRBJ1-4): DTGVSQNPRHKITKRGQNVTFRCDPISEHNRLYWYRQTLGQGPEFLTYFQNEAQLEKSRLLSDRFSAERPKGSFSTLEIQRTEQGDSAMYLCASQWGANEKLFFGSGTQLSVL.

This chain joins TRBV27 and TRBJ2-5; a possible D gene is TRBD1 (6 bases). The germline V and J ends were trimmed by 8 bases and 5 bases, with 15 bases remaining between them. Germline V gene sequence: CDR1 MNHEY, CDR2 SMNVEV (reference sequence). The CDR3 has 13 residues. This CDR3 reads CASEPQGHETQYF. The CDR3, as DNA: TGTGCCAGCGAGCCCCAGGGACACGAGACCCAGTACTTC.

The CDR3 region is CASSLQGAYTEAFF. CDR3 DNA: TGTGCCAGCAGTTTACAGGGGGCCTACACTGAAGCTTTCTTT. The J gene is TRBJ1-1, the V gene TRBV6-1; TRBD1 agrees at 9 bases. Germline values: CDR1 MNHNS, CDR2 SASEGT. The length of the CDR3 is 14 residues. V gave up 5 bases and J gave up 3 bases; unmatched junction bases: 4.

Remarks on this clone: No conserved phenylalanine or tryptophan is present at the end of the CDR3, so a read error is the likely explanation. The DNA is left out, because the CDR3 cannot be placed on it with certainty; the CDR3 is given as TCRdb lists it. The chain carries TRBV28 and TRBJ1-1. The CDR3 length is 8 residues, termini included. The germline V gene has CDR1 MDHEN and CDR2 SYDVKM. The CDR3 here is CATLLPTP.

The CDR3 loop reads CASGQGYEQYF. The CDR3 DNA reads TGTGCCAGCGGACAGGGGTACGAGCAGTACTTC. The chain carries TRBV19 and TRBJ2-7, with TRBD1 matching over 9 bases. V was pared by 9 bases and J by 4 bases, with 1 base of the junction left unmatched. This CDR3 is 11 amino acids long. Germline V lookup: CDR1 LNHDA, CDR2 SQIVND (reference sequence).

V is TRBV27 and J is TRBJ2-7, with D hard to call. The V and J ends lost 3 bases and 1 base respectively, with 22 bases between them. The CDR3 is made up of 18 amino acids. Germline CDR1 reads MNHEY; CDR2 reads SMNVEV (reference sequence). CDR3 coding DNA: TGTGCCAGCAGTTTCAGCCCCCTTCGGTCAGGCGAATCCTACGAGCAGTACTTC. This codes for CASSFSPLRSGESYEQYF.

The V and J genes are TRBV14 and TRBJ2-7, with a weak D call TRBD1 (6 bases). Trimming removed 5 bases at V and 3 bases at J, with 11 bases between. Germline V gene sequence: CDR1 SGHDN, CDR2 FVKESK. The CDR3 is 13 residues long. The CDR3 coding sequence is TGTGCCAGCAGCTGGGGACACGGCTACGAGCAGTACTTC. It specifies CASSWGHGYEQYF.

This chain joins TRBV7-9 and TRBJ2-7; 9 bases match TRBD1. Trimming at V came to 5 bases and at J to 3 bases, leaving 8 bases not matched to a gene. Germline V gene data show CDR1 as SEHNR and CDR2 as FQNEAQ (reference sequence). This CDR3 is 15 amino acids long. The DNA of the CDR3 is TGTGCCAGCAGCCCCCGGGACAGGGCCCTCTACGAGCAGTACTTC. The encoded protein is CASSPRDRALYEQYF.

The rearrangement uses TRBV7-8 and TRBJ2-3; the match to TRBD2 covers 11 bases. With 1 base clipped from V and 3 bases from J, the junction kept 3 bases outside the gene matches. This CDR3 comprises 16 residues. Germline loops: CDR1 SGHVS, CDR2 FQNEAQ. Written as DNA, the CDR3 is TGTGCCAGCAGCTTAGTAGCGGGAGGGTCAACAGATACGCAGTATTTT. This codes for CASSLVAGGSTDTQYF.

This clone was seen just once. This sequence joins TRBV19 and TRBJ2-7, with 7 bases aligning to TRBD2. V shed 3 bases, J shed 2 bases, and the junction held 4 bases outside the gene matches. CDR1 and CDR2 from the germline V gene are LNHDA and SQIVND (reference sequence). This CDR3 region has 14 residues. The CDR3 protein is CASSIGLGAYEQYF. The CDR3 coding sequence is TGTGCCAGTAGTATCGGACTAGGGGCCTACGAGCAGTACTTC.

This clone was found once. V and J are TRBV19 and TRBJ2-7, with TRBD1 matching 7 bases. This CDR3 has 12 amino acids. Germline CDR1 is LNHDA and CDR2 is SQIVND (reference sequence). After removal of 4 bases from V and 6 bases from J, the junction contained 3 bases not matched to a gene. The CDR3: CASSTTGSEQYF. The CDR3, as DNA: TGTGCCAGTAGTACGACAGGGTCCGAGCAGTACTTC.

The chain links TRBV6-5 to TRBJ2-7, with a tentative D call TRBD1 (6 bases). The CDR3 has 14 residues. Germline CDR1 is MNHEY and CDR2 is SVGAGI. V lost 5 bases to trimming and J lost 6 bases, with 17 bases between them. The CDR3 loop is CASSPRTGLGEQYF. The CDR3 region has the DNA TGTGCCAGCAGTCCCCGAACAGGGTTAGGCGAGCAGTACTTC.

CDR3: CASSLVSGQGARIYEQYF. DNA of the CDR3: TGTGCCAGCAGCTTAGTCTCGGGGCAGGGGGCCCGAATCTACGAGCAGTACTTC. V and J are TRBV7-6 and TRBJ2-7; TRBD1 matches 8 bases. This CDR3 has 18 residues. The V gene's germline CDR1 is SGHVS and CDR2 FNYEAQ. V lost 1 base, J lost 3 bases, and 14 bases stayed unmatched.

The V gene is TRBV9, the J gene TRBJ2-2; 8 bases match TRBD1. The germline CDR1 and CDR2 sequences are SGDLS and YYNGEE. The length of the CDR3 is 13 residues. The V gene end was trimmed by 3 bases and the J gene end by 6 bases; junction bases not matched to a gene: 1. The DNA of the CDR3 is TGTGCCAGCAGCGCGACAGGGGCCGGGGAGCTGTTTTTT. Translation gives CASSATGAGELFF.